This TCR beta chain was found in a study of vaccination effects on CD4 cells after COVID-19. Trimming removed 3 bases from V and 7 bases from J, with 12 bases in between. The CDR3 has 13 residues. Germline values: CDR1 LNHDA, CDR2 SQIVND (reference sequence). Sequencing followed a ViraFEST assay step that expanded antigen-specific CD4+ T cells with viral peptide pools. Isolating CD4+ T cells followed about 10 days of culture. Each participant was given two doses of one vaccine (BNT162b2 or mRNA-1273). Replacing half the medium with IL-2 medium was done on days 3 and 7. In regard to this clone: The antigen remains undetermined.

Assay used: immunoSEQ multiplex PCR; TCRdb lists only in-frame clones, some missing. The data hold approximately 70,000 clones, with around 81% observed a single time. This TCR came from a human donor who received a COVID-19 vaccine. The V and J genes are TRBV19 and TRBJ1-2, with D tentatively TRBD1 (6 bases). Sequenced material: CD4+ T cells from PBMCs cultured with HCoV-229E spike peptides, taken after COVID-19 vaccination. The CDR3 DNA sequence: TGTGCCAGTAGTATCGTCACAGGGAGTGGCTACACCTTC. Residues: CASSIVTGSGYTF.